Below are 21 T cell receptor beta chains sequenced from a single sample in a study of cytomegalovirus exposure and HLA in healthy donors. The PCR ran on 60 Vbeta and 13 Jbeta primers. Some clones are missing from TCRdb's copy, which holds only in-frame ones; the method was immunoSEQ multiplex PCR. The data contain 150,000 to 200,000 clones, roughly two thirds of them singletons. The specimen sequenced was PBMCs. The receptors stem from a woman aged 40 to 50 in good health and CMV-seropositive.

The chain links TRBV14 to TRBJ2-3; D possibly corresponds to TRBD2 (6 bases). Trimming stripped 2 bases from V and 5 bases from J, with 17 bases between. CDR3 length: 16 residues. Germline loops: CDR1 SGHDN, CDR2 FVKESK. The DNA of the CDR3 is TGTGCCAGCAGCCAACTCGGAGGGAGTGCGGGAGATACGCAGTATTTT. Encoded protein: CASSQLGGSAGDTQYF. Looking up the rest from reference TRBV14 and TRBJ2-3 gives the full variable domain: EAGVTQFPSHSVIEKGQTVTLRCDPISGHDNLYWYRRVMGKEIKFLLHFVKESKQDESGMPNNRFLAERTGGTYSTLKVQPAELEDSGVYFCASSQLGGSAGDTQYFGPGTRLTVL.

The chain employs TRBV2 and TRBJ2-3; D is undetermined. The CDR3 runs 15 residues. The germline V gene encodes CDR1 SNHLY and CDR2 FYNNEI. Trimming removed 6 bases from V and 0 bases from J, with 13 bases in between. The CDR3 loop reads CASSLLSSSTDTQYF. The CDR3 nucleotides are TGTGCCAGCAGCCTTCTTTCCTCTAGCACAGATACGCAGTATTTT.

The chain has TRBV28 and TRBJ2-7; 10 bases map to TRBD2. Looked up from germline, CDR1 is MDHEN and CDR2 is SYDVKM. V was clipped by 2 bases and J by 7 bases; unmatched bases: 5. The CDR3 extends over 14 amino acids. The CDR3 coding sequence is TGTGCCAGCAGTTTACTAGCGGGAGTCTGGGAGCAGTACTTC. Protein product: CASSLLAGVWEQYF.

The rearrangement joins TRBV7-8 to TRBJ1-1; D is ambiguous. V lost 0 bases to trimming and J lost 1 base, with 6 bases between them. Germline V gene sequence: CDR1 SGHVS, CDR2 FQNEAQ. The CDR3 consists of 14 residues. The CDR3 DNA follows: TGTGCCAGCAGCTTAGCCAGGTCGAACACTGAAGCTTTCTTT. This sequence encodes CASSLARSNTEAFF.

J is TRBJ1-1 and V is TRBV28, with TRBD1 matching 7 bases. The trim removed 5 bases at V and 11 bases at J, leaving 8 bases unmatched. Germline V gene data show CDR1 as MDHEN and CDR2 as SYDVKM. This CDR3 has 12 amino acids. The CDR3 loop is CASSRAQGMAFF. The CDR3 DNA reads as TGTGCCAGCAGTAGGGCACAGGGGATGGCTTTCTTT.

Details on this clone: An end of the junction differs from the germline gene, which may be a read error. The sample contains more than one DNA sequence encoding this CDR3. This rearrangement joins TRBV6-5 to TRBJ1-4, with 10 bases matching TRBD1. The germline V gene encodes CDR1 MNHEY and CDR2 SVGAGI. This CDR3 region has 15 residues. The CDR3 region has the DNA TGTGCCAGCAGTTACTCCCGGGACAGGGGTAGAAAACTGTTTTTC. Its protein product is CASSYSRDRGRKLFF.

This chain links TRBV28 with TRBJ2-2; 8 nucleotides agree with TRBD2. Unmatched junction bases numbered 14, after V lost 2 bases and J lost 3 bases. Germline V gene sequence: CDR1 MDHEN, CDR2 SYDVKM. This CDR3 spans 19 amino acids. Here the CDR3 reads CASSLSGSGEGKHTGELFF. The CDR3 DNA sequence: TGTGCCAGCAGTTTAAGCGGGAGTGGGGAGGGAAAACACACCGGGGAGCTGTTTTTT.

V is TRBV2 and J is TRBJ2-7; 9 bases map to TRBD1. The junction had 13 bases not matched to a gene; V was cut back by 5 bases and J by 8 bases. The CDR3 sequence is 15 residues long. Germline V gene data show CDR1 as SNHLY and CDR2 as FYNNEI. The CDR3 region has the DNA TGTGCCAGCAGTAACCTCCCGGGACAGGGCCTTAAGCAGTACTTC. This gives the protein CASSNLPGQGLKQYF.

This clone was observed once. The rearrangement links TRBV6-5 to TRBJ1-4; 8 nucleotides line up with TRBD1. Germline lookup yields CDR1 MNHEY and CDR2 SVGAGI. V shed 7 bases, J shed 5 bases, and the junction held 3 bases outside the gene matches. This CDR3 region has 13 residues. DNA of the CDR3: TGTGCCAGCACCCCAGGGGGCAATGAAAAACTGTTTTTT. This gives the protein CASTPGGNEKLFF.

The rearrangement uses TRBV6-5 and TRBJ1-1; D ambiguous. Trimming shortened V by 2 bases and J by 6 bases, and 7 bases separated the two germline ends. Germline CDR1 and CDR2: MNHEY and SVGAGI. The CDR3 runs 12 residues. CDR3 residues: CASSYRGAEAFF. The CDR3 DNA follows: TGTGCCAGCAGTTACAGAGGAGCTGAAGCTTTCTTT.

J is TRBJ2-3 and V is TRBV7-2, with TRBD2 matching 10 bases. Looked up from germline, CDR1 is SGHTA and CDR2 is FQGNSA. The J segment lost 0 bases and the V segment lost 2 bases, leaving 11 bases of the junction unmatched. The CDR3 consists of 19 residues. The CDR3 here is CASSLRAGGLHSSTDTQYF. DNA of the CDR3: TGTGCCAGCAGCTTACGAGCGGGAGGGCTCCACTCTAGCACAGATACGCAGTATTTT.

The V and J genes are TRBV28 and TRBJ2-7; 9 nucleotides line up with TRBD1. Germline V CDR1 and CDR2: MDHEN, SYDVKM. J lost 4 bases, V lost 7 bases, and 14 bases had no gene match. This CDR3 contains 16 residues. The CDR3 bases are TGTGCCAGCACCTTGAGTCCGGGACAGGGAGCTTACGAGCAGTACTTC. It encodes CASTLSPGQGAYEQYF.

This chain connects TRBV4-3 to TRBJ1-2, with 8 bases identical to TRBD1. The J segment lost 2 bases and the V segment lost 3 bases, leaving 5 bases of the junction unmatched. Germline V lookup: CDR1 LGHNA, CDR2 YSLEER. This CDR3 has 15 amino acids. CDR3 sequence: CASSQNRQGNYGYTF. As DNA, the CDR3 is TGCGCCAGCAGCCAGAATCGACAGGGGAACTATGGCTACACCTTC.

This rearrangement joins TRBV6-5 to TRBJ1-2, with a tentative D call TRBD1 (6 bases). This CDR3 has 15 residues. V was trimmed by 6 bases and J by 4 bases, leaving 18 bases between them. The germline V gene has CDR1 MNHEY and CDR2 SVGAGI. The CDR3 region is CASSHRTGQLYGYTF. In DNA form, the CDR3 reads TGTGCCAGCAGCCACAGAACTGGACAGCTCTATGGCTACACCTTC.

The chain joins TRBV6-6 to TRBJ1-5; the D is unclear. Germline loops: CDR1 MNHNY, CDR2 SVGAGI (reference sequence). V shed 4 bases and J shed 7 bases, with 11 bases lying between them. The CDR3 contains 13 residues. CDR3 nucleotide sequence: TGTGCCAGCAGTTCCGGGGTGTGGCAGCCCCAGCATTTT. Its protein is CASSSGVWQPQHF.

The J gene is TRBJ1-1, the V gene TRBV11-1; TRBD1 aligns across 7 bases. From germline, CDR1 is SGHAT and CDR2 FQDESV (reference sequence). CDR3 length equals 13 residues. The V segment lost 5 bases and the J segment 7 bases; nucleotides outside the gene matches: 7. Written as DNA, the CDR3 is TGTGCCAGCAGCCACGACAGGGCTGATGAAGCTTTCTTT. Its translation: CASSHDRADEAFF. The full variable domain, in which reference TRBV11-1 and TRBJ1-1 provide the parts outside the CDR3, is EAEVAQSPRYKITEKSQAVAFWCDPISGHATLYWYRQILGQGPELLVQFQDESVVDDSQLPKDRFSAERLKGVDSTLKIQPAELGDSAMYLCASSHDRADEAFFGQGTRLTVV.

CDR3 DNA sequence: TGTGCCAGCAGTTCCGGACAGGGGAGGGCGGAAAAACTGTTTTTT. Residues: CASSSGQGRAEKLFF. The chain joins TRBV6-5 to TRBJ1-4; 9 nucleotides match TRBD1. J gave up 8 bases and V 4 bases, and 8 bases lay outside the gene matches. Germline V gene lookup returns CDR1 MNHEY and CDR2 SVGAGI. The CDR3 contains 15 residues.

The rearrangement links TRBV7-2 to TRBJ2-5, with 9 bases lining up with TRBD2. Germline values: CDR1 SGHTA, CDR2 FQGNSA. The CDR3 consists of 15 residues. Unmatched junction bases numbered 8, after V lost 4 bases and J lost 5 bases. CDR3 amino acids: CASSSKAGGGETQYF. Here the CDR3 DNA reads TGTGCCAGCAGCTCTAAAGCGGGGGGAGGGGAGACCCAGTACTTC.

As DNA, the CDR3 is TGTGCCAGCAGTTACCAAGCGGGAGGGGACAATGAGCAGTTCTTC. Its protein is CASSYQAGGDNEQFF. This chain uses TRBV6-5 with TRBJ2-1; TRBD2 matches at 10 bases. With 2 bases clipped from V and 5 bases from J, the junction kept 3 bases outside the gene matches. Germline V gene sequence: CDR1 MNHEY, CDR2 SVGAGI. CDR3 length: 15 residues.

J is TRBJ2-2 and V is TRBV9, with 14 nucleotides matching TRBD2. This CDR3 is 18 amino acids long. V dropped 3 bases and J dropped 3; count of bases not matched to a gene: 7. Germline V gene data show CDR1 as SGDLS and CDR2 as YYNGEE. Written as DNA, the CDR3 is TGTGCCAGCAGCGGACTAGCGGGAGGGCCGGGTTACACCGGGGAGCTGTTTTTT. Residues: CASSGLAGGPGYTGELFF.

This chain links TRBV4-1 with TRBJ1-5; 7 nucleotides agree with TRBD1. CDR1 and CDR2 from the germline V gene are MGHRA and YSYEKL. The CDR3 runs to 17 residues. V shed 4 bases and J 4 bases; nucleotides not matched to a gene: 13. The CDR3 DNA reads TGCGCCAGCAGCCCTCGACATTTCGGCAGGGGGAATCAGCCCCAGCATTTT. Protein sequence: CASSPRHFGRGNQPQHF.